One and the same sample provided the 8 T cell receptor beta chains below, sequenced in a study of blood T cells in healthy people across ages. Sample-barcoded 5' priming and a J-beta primer mix drove a second PCR of roughly 7 to 11 cycles. TCRdb recomputed calls from the 5' RACE reads with MiXCR, one row per CDR3 protein. This table has about 1,500,000 distinct CDR3 sequences, 25% to 30% appearing once. Sample: blood. These receptors came from a woman in her 30s in good health.

The CDR3 nucleotides read TGCAGTGCTAGACCCTCCTCAGGGCGTAGCCAAGAGACCCAGTACTTC. Translated, it gives CSARPSSGRSQETQYF. V gene TRBV20-1 combines with J gene TRBJ2-5; weak D call: TRBD1 (5 bases). There are 16 residues in the CDR3. CDR1 and CDR2 from the germline V gene are DFQATT and SNEGSKA (reference sequence). V gave up 2 bases and J gave up 1 base, with 17 bases separating them.

The DNA for the CDR3 is TGTGCCAGCAGCCCACCGCTGGGGACAGCAAAGGAAGCTTTCTTT. This gives the protein CASSPPLGTAKEAFF. V usage is TRBV12-3 or TRBV12-4 and J usage is TRBJ1-1, with 7 positions matching TRBD1. Germline trimming cut 6 bases from V and 8 bases from J; bases unmatched to any gene: 15. There are 15 residues in the CDR3.

The table lists this clonotype with many counts. This chain joins TRBV7-2 and TRBJ2-5, with TRBD2 as a possible D gene (6 bases). V was clipped by 5 bases and J by 6 bases, with 16 bases between them. The CDR3 length is 14 residues. Looked up from germline, CDR1 is SGHTA and CDR2 is FQGNSA. CDR3 sequence reads: CASSNLAGRQTQYF. The CDR3 DNA reads TGTGCCAGCAGCAATCTGGCGGGGCGACAGACCCAGTACTTC.

Turning to this clonotype: A read error may produce the germline difference seen at one junction end. For the CDR3, the DNA is TGTGCCAGCAGTTTGGACAACCTCCTGACTTTC. It specifies CASSLDNLLTF. The chain is built from TRBV6-6 and TRBJ2-6, with D possibly TRBD1 on 5 matching bases. The CDR3 loop spans 11 amino acids. Germline V lookup: CDR1 MNHNY, CDR2 SVGAGI (reference sequence).

This clonotype was observed a few times. The J gene is TRBJ2-3, the V gene TRBV10-2; a weak D match, TRBD2 (6 bases). Germline V gene lookup returns CDR1 WSHSY and CDR2 SAAADI. There are 14 residues in the CDR3. Trimming shortened V by 4 bases and J by 2 bases, and 10 bases separated the two germline ends. CDR3 DNA: TGCGCCAGCAGTGGGCGGGGCTTCACAGATACGCAGTATTTT. Translating it yields CASSGRGFTDTQYF.

The chain has TRBV2 and TRBJ2-3, with 7 bases identical to TRBD1. Losses at the gene ends were 7 bases for V and 0 bases for J; bases not matched to a gene: 7. This CDR3 is built from 15 residues. Germline CDR1 and CDR2: SNHLY and FYNNEI. CDR3 loop: CASTSWTGSTDTQYF. CDR3 sequence (DNA): TGTGCCAGCACCAGCTGGACAGGTAGCACAGATACGCAGTATTTT.

As concerns this clonotype: Sequence at one end of the junction differs from germline and may be a read error. The chain is built from TRBV7-9 and TRBJ2-1; the D is unclear. The CDR3 contains 13 residues. Germline CDR1 SEHNR, CDR2 FQNEAQ (reference sequence). CDR3 DNA sequence: TGTGCCGGCAGCGAAGACCCCTACAATGAGCAGTTCTTC. Protein: CAGSEDPYNEQFF.

This clonotype appeared a few times. This sequence joins TRBV7-6 and TRBJ2-3, with TRBD2 as a possible D gene (6 bases). With 5 bases removed from V and 6 bases from J, the gap between germline ends came to 24 bases. The germline CDR1 and CDR2 sequences are SGHVS and FNYEAQ. The CDR3 spans 17 residues. The CDR3 sequence is CASSQRGRTTVVDTQYF. As DNA, the CDR3 is TGTGCCAGCAGCCAACGAGGGAGGACTACGGTTGTGGATACGCAGTATTTT.